The T cell receptor beta chain described here comes from a study of monozygotic twins with cystic fibrosis. Study details: Library input was three micrograms of fragmented DNA, with 15 PCR cycles.

With respect to this clone: The target antigen is unknown.

V was clipped by 5 bases and J by 4 bases, with 12 bases between them. The CDR3 totals 13 residues. Germline V gives CDR1 MNHEY, CDR2 SMNVEV (reference sequence). Study outcomes and limitations: Co-twins had the most similar V usage for 13 of 16 pairs, J for 8. Clonality was generally low (median around 0.009), higher in the most severe patients.

This table comes from immunoSEQ multiplex PCR, and its TCRdb copy is limited to in-frame clones, with some not included. This table holds 39,000 or so clones, approximately 90% found once. The chain joins TRBV27 to TRBJ2-7; TRBD1 might be the D (5 bases). This clonotype was obtained from a boy aged 2 to 9 with cystic fibrosis. The specimen was blood. The CDR3 here is CASSMTEDYEQYF. The CDR3 DNA reads as TGTGCCAGCAGTATGACAGAAGATTACGAGCAGTACTTC.